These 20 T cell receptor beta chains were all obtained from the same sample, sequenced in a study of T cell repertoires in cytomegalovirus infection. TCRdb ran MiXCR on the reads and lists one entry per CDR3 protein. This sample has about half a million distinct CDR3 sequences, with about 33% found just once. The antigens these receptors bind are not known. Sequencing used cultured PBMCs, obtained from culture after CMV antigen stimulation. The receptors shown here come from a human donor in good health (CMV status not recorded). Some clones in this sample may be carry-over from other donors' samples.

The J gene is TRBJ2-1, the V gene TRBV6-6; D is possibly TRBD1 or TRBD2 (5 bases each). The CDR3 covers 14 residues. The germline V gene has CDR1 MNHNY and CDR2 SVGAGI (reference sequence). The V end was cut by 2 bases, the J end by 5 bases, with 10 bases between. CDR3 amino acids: CASSYPGRNNEQFF. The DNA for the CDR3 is TGTGCCAGCAGTTACCCGGGACGGAACAATGAGCAGTTCTTC.

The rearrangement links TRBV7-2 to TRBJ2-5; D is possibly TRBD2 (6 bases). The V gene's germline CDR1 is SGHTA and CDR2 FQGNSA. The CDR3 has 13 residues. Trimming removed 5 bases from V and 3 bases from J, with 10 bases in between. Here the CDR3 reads CASSRGEEETQYF. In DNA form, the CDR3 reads TGTGCCAGCAGCCGCGGGGAGGAAGAGACCCAGTACTTC.

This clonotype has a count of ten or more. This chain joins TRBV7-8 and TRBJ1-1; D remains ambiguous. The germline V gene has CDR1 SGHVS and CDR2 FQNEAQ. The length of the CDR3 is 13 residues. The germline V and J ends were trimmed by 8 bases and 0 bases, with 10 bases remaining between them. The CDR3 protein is CASSGFLNTEAFF. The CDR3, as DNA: TGTGCCAGCTCGGGGTTTTTGAACACTGAAGCTTTCTTT.

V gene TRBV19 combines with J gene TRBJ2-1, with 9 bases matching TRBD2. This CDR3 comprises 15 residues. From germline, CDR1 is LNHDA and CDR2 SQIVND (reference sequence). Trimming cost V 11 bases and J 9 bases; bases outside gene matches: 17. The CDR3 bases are TGTGCCTGCACCGGCGGGAGGGCCTTTGAGGTTGAGCAGTTCTTC. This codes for CACTGGRAFEVEQFF.

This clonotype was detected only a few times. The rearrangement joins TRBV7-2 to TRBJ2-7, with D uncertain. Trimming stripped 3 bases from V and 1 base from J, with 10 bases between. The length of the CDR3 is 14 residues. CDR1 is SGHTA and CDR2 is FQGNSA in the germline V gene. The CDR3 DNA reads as TGTGCCAGCAGCTTGATGATAGGATCCTACGAGCAGTACGTC. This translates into CASSLMIGSYEQYV.

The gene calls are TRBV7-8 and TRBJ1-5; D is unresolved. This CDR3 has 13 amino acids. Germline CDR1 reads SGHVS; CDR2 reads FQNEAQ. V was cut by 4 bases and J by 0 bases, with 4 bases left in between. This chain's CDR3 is CASSWSSNQPQHF. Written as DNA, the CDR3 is TGTGCCAGCAGCTGGAGTAGCAATCAGCCCCAGCATTTT. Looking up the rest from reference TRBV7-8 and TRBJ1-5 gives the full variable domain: GAGVSQSPRYKVAKRGQDVALRCDPISGHVSLFWYQQALGQGPEFLTYFQNEAQLDKSGLPSDRFFAERPEGSVSTLKIQRTQQEDSAVYLCASSWSSNQPQHFGDGTRLSIL.

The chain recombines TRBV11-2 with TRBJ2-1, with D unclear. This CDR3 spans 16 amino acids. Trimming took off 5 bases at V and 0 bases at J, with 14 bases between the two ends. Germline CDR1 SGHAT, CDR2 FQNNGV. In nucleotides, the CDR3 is TGTGCCAGCAGCGGTAGCAGCAGCCTCTCCTACAATGAGCAGTTCTTC. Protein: CASSGSSSLSYNEQFF.

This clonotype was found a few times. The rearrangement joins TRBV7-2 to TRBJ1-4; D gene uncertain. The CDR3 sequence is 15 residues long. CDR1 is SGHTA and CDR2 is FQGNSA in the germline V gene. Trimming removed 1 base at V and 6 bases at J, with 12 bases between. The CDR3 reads CASSLVVGVDEKLFF. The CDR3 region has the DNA TGTGCCAGCAGCTTAGTTGTGGGCGTCGATGAAAAACTGTTTTTT.

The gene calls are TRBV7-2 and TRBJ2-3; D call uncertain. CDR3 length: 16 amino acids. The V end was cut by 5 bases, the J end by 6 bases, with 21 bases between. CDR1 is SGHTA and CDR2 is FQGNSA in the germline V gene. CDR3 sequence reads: CASSQMPTMSADTQYF. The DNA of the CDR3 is TGTGCCAGCAGCCAAATGCCGACCATGTCAGCGGATACGCAGTATTTT. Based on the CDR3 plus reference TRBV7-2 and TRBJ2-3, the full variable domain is GAGVSQSPSNKVTEKGKDVELRCDPISGHTALYWYRQSLGQGLEFLIYFQGNSAPDKSGLPSDRFSAERTGGSVSTLTIQRTQQEDSAVYLCASSQMPTMSADTQYFGPGTRLTVL.

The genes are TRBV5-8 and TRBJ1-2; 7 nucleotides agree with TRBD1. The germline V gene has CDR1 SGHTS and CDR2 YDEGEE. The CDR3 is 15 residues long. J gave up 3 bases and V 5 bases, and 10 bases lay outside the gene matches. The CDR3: CASSFVTGTDYGYTF. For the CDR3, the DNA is TGTGCCAGCAGTTTCGTGACCGGGACAGACTATGGCTACACCTTC. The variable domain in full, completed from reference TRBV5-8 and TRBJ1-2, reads EAGVTQSPTHLIKTRGQQATLRCSPISGHTSVYWYQQALGLGLQFLLWYDEGEERNRGNFPPRFSGRQFPNYSSELNVNALELEDSALYLCASSFVTGTDYGYTFGSGTRLTVV.

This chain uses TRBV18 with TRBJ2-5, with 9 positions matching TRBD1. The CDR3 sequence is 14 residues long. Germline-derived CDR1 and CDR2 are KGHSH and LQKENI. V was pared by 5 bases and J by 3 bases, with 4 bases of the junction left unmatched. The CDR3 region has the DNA TGTGCCAGCTCATCAGGACAGGGGAAAGAGACCCAGTACTTC. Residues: CASSSGQGKETQYF.

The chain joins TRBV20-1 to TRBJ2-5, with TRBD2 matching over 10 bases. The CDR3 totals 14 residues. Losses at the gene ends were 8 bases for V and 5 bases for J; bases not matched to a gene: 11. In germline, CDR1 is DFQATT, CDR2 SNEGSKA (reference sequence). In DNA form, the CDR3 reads TGCAGTTCAGGAAGACTAGCGGGTGGGGAGACCCAGTACTTC. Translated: CSSGRLAGGETQYF.

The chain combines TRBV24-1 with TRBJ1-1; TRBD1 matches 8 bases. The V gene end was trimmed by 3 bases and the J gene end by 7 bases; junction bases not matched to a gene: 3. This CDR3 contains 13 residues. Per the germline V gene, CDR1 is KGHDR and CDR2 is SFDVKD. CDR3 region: CATSDGQGSEAFF. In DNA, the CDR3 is TGTGCCACCAGTGATGGACAGGGAAGTGAAGCTTTCTTT.

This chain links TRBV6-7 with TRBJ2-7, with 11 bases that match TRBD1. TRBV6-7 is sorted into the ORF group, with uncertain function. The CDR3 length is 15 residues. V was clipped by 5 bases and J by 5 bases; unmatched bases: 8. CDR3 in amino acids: CASSPPGQGEDEQYV. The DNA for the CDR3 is TGTGCCAGCAGTCCCCCGGGACAGGGGGAAGACGAGCAGTACGTC.

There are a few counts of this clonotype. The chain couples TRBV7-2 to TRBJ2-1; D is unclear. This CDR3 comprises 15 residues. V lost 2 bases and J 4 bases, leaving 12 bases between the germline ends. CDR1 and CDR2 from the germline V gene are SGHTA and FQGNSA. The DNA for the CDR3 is TGTGCCAGCAGCTTAATTATACTGGATTACAATGAGCAGTTCTTC. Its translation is CASSLIILDYNEQFF.

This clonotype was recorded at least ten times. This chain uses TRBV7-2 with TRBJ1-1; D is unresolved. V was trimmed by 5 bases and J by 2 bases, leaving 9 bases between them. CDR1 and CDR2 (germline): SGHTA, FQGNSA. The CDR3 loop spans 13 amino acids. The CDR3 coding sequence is TGTGCCAGCAGCCCCCGAGCAAACACTGAAGCTTTCTTT. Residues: CASSPRANTEAFF. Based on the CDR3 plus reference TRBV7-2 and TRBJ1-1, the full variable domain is GAGVSQSPSNKVTEKGKDVELRCDPISGHTALYWYRQSLGQGLEFLIYFQGNSAPDKSGLPSDRFSAERTGGSVSTLTIQRTQQEDSAVYLCASSPRANTEAFFGQGTRLTVV.

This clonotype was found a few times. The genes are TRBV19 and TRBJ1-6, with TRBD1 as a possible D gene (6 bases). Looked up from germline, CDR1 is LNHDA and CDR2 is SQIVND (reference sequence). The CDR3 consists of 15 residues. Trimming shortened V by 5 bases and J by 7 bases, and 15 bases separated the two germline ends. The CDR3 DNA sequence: TGTGCCAGTAGTGGGACACTGAGGGGCAATTCACCCCTCCACTTT. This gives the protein CASSGTLRGNSPLHF.

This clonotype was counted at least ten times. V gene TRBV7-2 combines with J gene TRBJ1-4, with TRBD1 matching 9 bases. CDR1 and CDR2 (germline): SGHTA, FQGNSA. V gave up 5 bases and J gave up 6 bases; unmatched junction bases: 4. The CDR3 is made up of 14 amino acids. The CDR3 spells CASSRDRADEKLFF. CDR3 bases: TGTGCCAGCAGCCGGGACAGGGCGGATGAAAAACTGTTTTTT.

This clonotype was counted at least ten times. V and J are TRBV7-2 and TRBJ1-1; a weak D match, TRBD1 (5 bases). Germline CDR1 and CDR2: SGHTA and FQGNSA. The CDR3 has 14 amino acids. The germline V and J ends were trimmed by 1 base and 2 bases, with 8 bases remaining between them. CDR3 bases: TGTGCCAGCAGCTTAGACCGGGACAACACTGAAGCTTTCTTT. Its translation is CASSLDRDNTEAFF.

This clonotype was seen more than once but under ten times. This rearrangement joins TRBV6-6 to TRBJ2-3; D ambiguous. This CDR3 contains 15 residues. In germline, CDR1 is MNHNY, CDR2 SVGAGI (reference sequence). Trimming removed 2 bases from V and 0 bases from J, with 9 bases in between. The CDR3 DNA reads TGTGCCAGCAGTTACAATCCTGTGAGCACAGATACGCAGTATTTT. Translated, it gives CASSYNPVSTDTQYF.